The clone carrying this T cell receptor beta chain has a handful of counts. The data are from a study of early T cells in non-severe SARS-CoV-2 infection. Study-wide context: Chains stayed unpaired after sequencing of bulk RNA from unsorted whole blood.

The CDR3 covers 13 residues. Germline assignment: CDR1 SGDLS and CDR2 YYNGEE. V lost 4 bases to trimming and J lost 9 bases, with 14 bases between them. Individual cDNA molecules each received unique molecular identifiers attached to them. In TCRdb, the 5' RACE reads were re-called with MiXCR into one record per CDR3 protein. The sample holds 20,000 to 25,000 distinct CDR3 sequences, 4% seen once. The rearrangement joins TRBV9 to TRBJ2-1; tentative D call: TRBD2 (5 bases). Material: whole blood. The receptor was isolated from an adult who was a healthcare worker with PCR-confirmed SARS-CoV-2 infection or an uninfected control (not recorded which). CDR3 region: CASSTVLGGEQFF. CDR3 DNA: TGTGCCAGCAGCACTGTACTAGGCGGTGAGCAGTTCTTC.